These 26 T cell receptor beta chains were all obtained from the same sample, sequenced in a study of cytomegalovirus exposure and HLA in healthy donors (dated by TCRdb to 2015 to 2018). Library preparation was by the immunoSEQ multiplex PCR assay. A mixture of 60 forward primers for TCR Vbeta segments and 13 reverse primers for TCR Jbeta segments was used in the multiplex PCR. This immuneACCESS table, as held by TCRdb, lists in-frame sequences with V and J called but not all clones. Of the missing ones, under half trace to an unresolved V gene in checked studies; the others have no known cause. This sample holds around 140,000 clones; approximately 80% were observed only once. The top ten hold about 1% of the sample. Sequenced: PBMCs. All receptors come from a woman aged 55-69 years in good health and CMV-seronegative.

V is TRBV27 and J is TRBJ2-2, with D uncertain. The germline CDR1 and CDR2 sequences are MNHEY and SMNVEV (reference sequence). The CDR3 contains 17 residues. Trimming cost V 3 bases and J 0 bases, with 14 bases left between them. The CDR3 bases are TGTGCCAGCAGTTTGCGTGATTCTTACGCGAACACCGGGGAGCTGTTTTTT. Translating it yields CASSLRDSYANTGELFF.

The J gene is TRBJ2-7, the V gene TRBV5-6, with D possibly TRBD1 on 6 matching bases. Germline V gene sequence: CDR1 SGHDT, CDR2 YYEEEE. The CDR3 covers 14 residues. V lost 1 base and J lost 2, with 10 bases in between. The CDR3 nucleotides read TGTGCCAGCAGCTTGCAGGACAGTCCCTACGAGCAGTACTTC. Translating gives CASSLQDSPYEQYF.

The rearrangement links TRBV19 to TRBJ2-7, with a tentative D call TRBD2 (5 bases). Looked up from germline, CDR1 is LNHDA and CDR2 is SQIVND (reference sequence). Trimming left V 1 base short and J 1 base short, with 8 bases between. The CDR3 loop spans 14 amino acids. The chain's CDR3 is CASSIGTGSYEQYF. CDR3 nucleotide sequence: TGTGCCAGTAGTATAGGAACGGGATCCTACGAGCAGTACTTC.

V gene TRBV4-2 combines with J gene TRBJ2-5, with a tentative D call TRBD2 (6 bases). This CDR3 has 14 amino acids. Per the germline V gene, CDR1 is LGHNA and CDR2 is YNFKEQ. Trimming cost V 4 bases and J 1 base, with 10 bases left between them. Written as DNA, the CDR3 is TGTGCCAGCAGCCTAGCCGGGAGCCAAGAGACCCAGTACTTC. Residues: CASSLAGSQETQYF.

V is TRBV28 and J is TRBJ2-7; D is unresolved. The length of the CDR3 is 17 residues. CDR1 MDHEN and CDR2 SYDVKM come from the germline V gene. V was cut by 6 bases and J by 3 bases, with 24 bases left in between. The CDR3 DNA follows: TGTGCCAGCAGCCCCTGGTTTAGTATGGAGAACTACTACGAGCAGTACTTC. It is translated as CASSPWFSMENYYEQYF.

The genes are TRBV19 and TRBJ2-5, with D uncertain. The CDR3 is 14 residues long. Germline values: CDR1 LNHDA, CDR2 SQIVND (reference sequence). V was trimmed by 1 base and J by 3 bases, leaving 9 bases between them. CDR3 coding DNA: TGTGCCAGTAGTATAGTTAACAGAGAAGAGACCCAGTACTTC. This encodes CASSIVNREETQYF.

The V gene is TRBV4-1, the J gene TRBJ2-5, with 7 bases lining up with TRBD1. The DNA end favors TRBJ2-7, so the J call may be wrong. Germline CDR1 is MGHRA and CDR2 is YSYEKL. The CDR3 totals 15 residues. This CDR3 reads CASSLFGAGGYEQYF. The DNA of the CDR3 is TGCGCCAGCAGCCTTTTTGGGGCAGGGGGCTACGAGCAGTACTTC.

The table lists this clone with a count of one. CDR3 in DNA: TGTGCCGTTCGACCTCTAGAGCGGGACACTGAAGCTTTCTTT. This gives the protein CAVRPLERDTEAFF. The chain has TRBV28 and TRBJ1-1; D call uncertain. Germline V gives CDR1 MDHEN, CDR2 SYDVKM. The ends were cut back, 11 bases at V and 3 bases at J, with 19 bases in the middle. CDR3 length equals 14 residues.

The chain combines TRBV5-6 with TRBJ2-1; a weak D match, TRBD1 (6 bases). Trimming left V 4 bases short and J 7 bases short, with 21 bases between. Germline loops: CDR1 SGHDT, CDR2 YYEEEE. CDR3 length: 16 amino acids. CDR3 residues: CASSAPWGHFGNEQFF. The CDR3 nucleotides are TGTGCCAGCAGCGCACCATGGGGGCACTTCGGGAATGAGCAGTTCTTC. Filled out from reference TRBV5-6 and TRBJ2-1, the complete variable domain reads DAGVTQSPTHLIKTRGQQVTLRCSPKSGHDTVSWYQQALGQGPQFIFQYYEEEERQRGNFPDRFSGHQFPNYSSELNVNALLLGDSALYLCASSAPWGHFGNEQFFGPGTRLTVL.

This chain uses TRBV9 with TRBJ1-2; TRBD1 matches at 8 bases. V shed 0 bases, J shed 4 bases, and the junction held 8 bases outside the gene matches. The CDR3 spans 16 residues. Germline values: CDR1 SGDLS, CDR2 YYNGEE. CDR3 sequence: CASSVEAGGMTYGYTF. CDR3 DNA: TGTGCCAGCAGCGTAGAGGCAGGGGGCATGACCTATGGCTACACCTTC.

The chain has TRBV5-1 and TRBJ2-1, with D tentatively TRBD2 (5 bases). Trimming shortened V by 1 base and J by 3 bases, and 5 bases separated the two germline ends. Per the germline V gene, CDR1 is SGHRS and CDR2 is YFSETQ. The CDR3 runs to 13 residues. This chain's CDR3 is CASSLTSYNEQFF. CDR3 coding DNA: TGCGCCAGCAGCTTGACTAGCTACAATGAGCAGTTCTTC. The full variable domain, completed using reference TRBV5-1 and TRBJ2-1, is KAGVTQTPRYLIKTRGQQVTLSCSPISGHRSVSWYQQTPGQGLQFLFEYFSETQRNKGNFPGRFSGRQFSNSRSEMNVSTLELGDSALYLCASSLTSYNEQFFGPGTRLTVL.

This rearrangement joins TRBV28 to TRBJ1-5; possibly TRBD1 for D (6 bases). This CDR3 is built from 13 residues. The V and J ends lost 8 bases and 5 bases respectively, with 13 bases between them. CDR1 is MDHEN, CDR2 SYDVKM, per germline. The CDR3 nucleotides read TGTGCCAGCCAGGGGAAAGGGTATCAGCCCCAGCATTTT. Protein: CASQGKGYQPQHF.

V usage is TRBV28 and J usage is TRBJ1-2; TRBD1 is a possible D gene (6 bases). Trimming removed 5 bases at V and 8 bases at J, with 21 bases between. CDR3 length equals 15 residues. The V gene's germline CDR1 is MDHEN and CDR2 SYDVKM. The CDR3 DNA reads TGTGCCAGCAGTGAGACCCGAACAGGGTCTTGGGGCTACACCTTC. Translating it yields CASSETRTGSWGYTF.

The chain employs TRBV27 and TRBJ1-5; TRBD1 is a possible D gene (5 bases). The V and J ends lost 5 bases and 3 bases respectively, with 23 bases between them. CDR1 and CDR2 (germline): MNHEY, SMNVEV (reference sequence). The CDR3 spans 18 residues. CDR3 loop: CASSTSLGVPPHNQPQHF. CDR3 coding DNA: TGTGCCAGCAGTACCTCCTTAGGGGTCCCTCCCCACAATCAGCCCCAGCATTTT.

The chain is built from TRBV29-1 and TRBJ1-5; TRBD1 might be the D (6 bases). Germline assignment: CDR1 SQVTM and CDR2 ANQGSEA. V was clipped by 6 bases and J by 0 bases, with 18 bases between them. The CDR3 is made up of 16 amino acids. The CDR3 coding sequence is TGCAGCGTCAGGGAGGGGGGCGGGTATAGCAATCAGCCCCAGCATTTT. Translating gives CSVREGGGYSNQPQHF.

The chain employs TRBV10-2 and TRBJ2-1, with D perhaps matching TRBD2 (6 bases). With 6 bases removed from V and 0 bases from J, the gap between germline ends came to 12 bases. From germline, CDR1 is WSHSY and CDR2 SAAADI. CDR3 size: 15 residues. DNA of the CDR3: TGCGCCAGCAGGGCGGCGGGGAGCTCCTACAATGAGCAGTTCTTC. It codes for CASRAAGSSYNEQFF.

The V and J genes are TRBV6-5 and TRBJ2-7; tentative D call: TRBD2 (9 bases). The CDR3 is 14 amino acids. Trimming removed 5 bases from V and 4 bases from J, with 15 bases in between. In germline, CDR1 is MNHEY, CDR2 SVGAGI. The CDR3 sequence: CASSLAGQAYEQYF. The CDR3, as DNA: TGTGCCAGCAGTCTAGCGGGACAGGCATACGAGCAGTACTTC.

J is TRBJ1-5 and V is TRBV5-1; D not resolved. The ends were cut back, 0 bases at V and 0 bases at J, with 4 bases in the middle. This CDR3 has 14 residues. The germline V gene encodes CDR1 SGHRS and CDR2 YFSETQ. The CDR3 reads CASSLDNSNQPQHF. The CDR3 region has the DNA TGCGCCAGCAGCTTGGACAATAGCAATCAGCCCCAGCATTTT.

CDR3 amino acids: CAWRRLAGGETQYF. Written as DNA, the CDR3 is TGTGCCTGGAGACGACTAGCGGGGGGAGAGACCCAGTACTTC. The J gene is TRBJ2-5, the V gene TRBV30; 13 bases fit TRBD2. V gave up 3 bases and J gave up 4 bases; unmatched junction bases: 2. Germline V gives CDR1 GTSNPN, CDR2 SVGIG (reference sequence). CDR3 size: 14 residues.

The chain carries TRBV28 and TRBJ1-1, with D perhaps TRBD1 (5 bases). The CDR3 is made up of 11 amino acids. Germline CDR1 reads MDHEN; CDR2 reads SYDVKM. V was shortened by 6 bases and J by 4 bases, with 6 bases between the two germline ends. This CDR3 reads CASRGGTEAFF. The CDR3, as DNA: TGTGCCAGCAGGGGGGGCACTGAAGCTTTCTTT.

This chain uses TRBV6-1 with TRBJ1-2; 8 bases line up with TRBD1. V trimming: 6 bases; J trimming: 5 bases; junction bases outside the gene matches: 11. Germline V gene lookup returns CDR1 MNHNS and CDR2 SASEGT. The length of the CDR3 is 15 residues. CDR3 region: CASRANPTGDYGYTF. Written as DNA, the CDR3 is TGTGCCAGCAGAGCCAACCCGACAGGGGATTATGGCTACACCTTC.

The chain joins TRBV19 to TRBJ1-1, with D maybe TRBD1 (6 bases). With 3 bases removed from V and 1 base from J, the gap between germline ends came to 12 bases. From germline, CDR1 is LNHDA and CDR2 SQIVND (reference sequence). The CDR3 is 15 amino acids. The DNA for the CDR3 is TGTGCCAGTAGTATGAAGGGGGAGACGAACACTGAAGCTTTCTTT. Amino acid sequence: CASSMKGETNTEAFF.

For this clone: This CDR3 is also generated by other DNA sequences in the sample. The chain links TRBV6-6 to TRBJ2-1, with 7 bases identical to TRBD1. V was clipped by 6 bases and J by 4 bases; unmatched bases: 12. CDR1 is MNHNY and CDR2 is SVGAGI in the germline V gene (reference sequence). This CDR3 has 16 amino acids. For the CDR3, the DNA is TGTGCCAGCAGCTACCAGCCGGACAGGTTTTACAATGAGCAGTTCTTC. Its protein is CASSYQPDRFYNEQFF.

This clone was detected a few times. This chain links TRBV4-1 with TRBJ2-1, with 8 bases that match TRBD2. The V gene end was trimmed by 3 bases and the J gene end by 6 bases; junction bases not matched to a gene: 13. The CDR3 is 17 amino acids. Germline values: CDR1 MGHRA, CDR2 YSYEKL. The CDR3 bases are TGCGCCAGCAGCCAGGCCCCTCCCGGGACTAGAGGCAATGAGCAGTTCTTC. Protein sequence: CASSQAPPGTRGNEQFF.

This chain joins TRBV5-1 and TRBJ2-7, with 9 bases identical to TRBD2. The CDR3 totals 14 residues. The germline V gene has CDR1 SGHRS and CDR2 YFSETQ. V shed 5 bases, J shed 2 bases, and the junction held 5 bases outside the gene matches. CDR3 coding DNA: TGCGCCAGCAGATTAGCGGGGGATCCCTACGAGCAGTACTTC. Residues: CASRLAGDPYEQYF.

Only one count was recorded for this clone. The chain employs TRBV7-9 and TRBJ2-3; 9 bases line up with TRBD2. The germline CDR1 and CDR2 sequences are SEHNR and FQNEAQ (reference sequence). The CDR3 contains 14 residues. Germline trimming cut 3 bases from V and 3 bases from J; bases unmatched to any gene: 1. The DNA for the CDR3 is TGTGCCAGCAGCTTGGGACTAGCTACAGATACGCAGTATTTT. It translates to CASSLGLATDTQYF.